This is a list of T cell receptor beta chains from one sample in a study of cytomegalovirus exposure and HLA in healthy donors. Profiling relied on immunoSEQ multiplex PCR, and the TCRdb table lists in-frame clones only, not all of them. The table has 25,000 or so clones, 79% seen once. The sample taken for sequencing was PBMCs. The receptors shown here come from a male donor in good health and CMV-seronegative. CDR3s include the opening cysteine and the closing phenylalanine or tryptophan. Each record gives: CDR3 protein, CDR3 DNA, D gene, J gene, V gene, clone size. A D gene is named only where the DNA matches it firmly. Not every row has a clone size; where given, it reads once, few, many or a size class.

CASTLGTGYGNQPQHF | TGTGCCAGCACCCTAGGAACAGGGTATGGCAATCAGCCCCAGCACTTT | - | TRBJ1-5 | TRBV28 | once
CASSLGLGGTGSDTQYF | TGTGCCAGCAGCTTAGGCCTCGGGGGGACGGGTTCAGATACGCAGTATTTT | TRBD2 | TRBJ2-3 | TRBV13 | few
CASSQGRESSPLHF | TGTGCCAGCAGCCAAGGAAGGGAGAGTTCACCCCTCCACTTT | - | TRBJ1-6 | TRBV14 | -
CASSYTFFSDEQFF | TGTGCCAGCAGTTATACGTTCTTTTCGGATGAGCAGTTCTTC | - | TRBJ2-1 | TRBV6-6 | -
CASSPGTGDPYEQYF | TGTGCCAGCAGCCCCGGGACAGGGGACCCCTACGAGCAGTACTTC | TRBD1 | TRBJ2-7 | TRBV6-5 | once
CASSRDRRDQPQHF | TGTGCCAGCAGTAGGGACAGGCGTGATCAGCCCCAGCATTTT | TRBD1 | TRBJ1-5 | TRBV28 | -
CASSHSTGDSTDTQYF | TGTGCCAGCAGCCACTCGACAGGGGATAGCACAGATACGCAGTATTTT | - | TRBJ2-3 | TRBV21-1 | -
CASSPYERSYEQYF | TGTGCCAGCAGCCCATATGAGAGGTCCTACGAGCAGTACTTC | - | TRBJ2-7 | TRBV27 | -
CASSWLAGGTNTGELFF | TGCGCCAGCAGCTGGCTAGCGGGGGGGACTAACACCGGGGAGCTGTTTTTT | TRBD2 | TRBJ2-2 | TRBV5-1 | -
CASSQTLGGTQYF | TGCGCCAGCAGCCAGACCCTAGGGGGGACCCAGTACTTC | - | TRBJ2-5 | TRBV4-3 | -
CASSVGLGAGGVSGQFF | TGTGCCAGCAGCGTAGGTCTAGGAGCGGGAGGGGTCAGTGGGCAGTTCTTC | TRBD2 | TRBJ2-1 | TRBV9 | -
CASSATGEEEKLFF | TGTGCCAGCAGTGCTACAGGGGAGGAGGAAAAACTGTTTTTT | TRBD1 | TRBJ1-4 | TRBV25-1 | few
CASSLWLAYTGELFF | TGTGCCAGCAGTTTATGGCTAGCGTACACCGGGGAGCTGTTTTTT | - | TRBJ2-2 | TRBV27 | -
CASRGTGFSGANVLTF | TGTGCCAGTAGGGGGACAGGTTTCTCTGGGGCCAACGTCCTGACTTTC | TRBD1 | TRBJ2-6 | TRBV18 | few
CASSPTPGLATDTQYF | TGCGCCAGCAGCCCTACCCCGGGACTAGCGACAGATACGCAGTATTTT | TRBD2 | TRBJ2-3 | TRBV4-3 | -
CASQKPGQGPYIRNIQYF | TGTGCCAGTCAAAAGCCGGGACAGGGCCCATACATCAGAAACATTCAGTACTTC | TRBD1 | TRBJ2-4 | TRBV7-3 | -
CASSGRSLNTGELFF | TGTGCCAGCAGCGGTAGATCTTTGAACACCGGGGAGCTGTTTTTT | - | TRBJ2-2 | TRBV7-2 | -
CASSSHGLAGGETQYF | TGTGCCAGCAGTTCCCACGGACTAGCGGGAGGAGAGACCCAGTACTTC | TRBD2 | TRBJ2-5 | TRBV28 | -
CASLPVPSGRSEQFF | TGTGCCAGCTTACCCGTCCCTAGCGGGAGAAGTGAGCAGTTCTTC | TRBD2 | TRBJ2-1 | TRBV28 | -
CASSPVSGVGFYNEQFF | TGTGCCAGCAGCCCGGTTAGCGGGGTGGGTTTTTACAATGAGCAGTTCTTC | TRBD2 | TRBJ2-1 | TRBV5-4 | -
CASGLTGRGSGELFF | TGTGCCAGTGGCCTCACAGGGAGGGGAAGCGGGGAGCTGTTTTTT | - | TRBJ2-2 | TRBV6-1 | -
CASSQGTGAGNTIYF | TGTGCCAGCAGCCAGGGGACAGGGGCTGGAAACACCATATATTTT | TRBD1 | TRBJ1-3 | TRBV4-2 | -
CASSLWSGGENIQYF | TGTGCCAGCAGCTTATGGAGCGGGGGGGAGAACATTCAGTACTTC | TRBD2 | TRBJ2-4 | TRBV11-2 | few
CASSLAGTGEGYGYTF | TGTGCCAGCAGCTTAGCGGGGACAGGGGAGGGCTATGGCTACACCTTC | TRBD1 | TRBJ1-2 | TRBV7-2 | -
CASQLAGGLETQYF | TGTGCCAGTCAACTAGCGGGAGGGTTAGAGACCCAGTACTTC | TRBD2 | TRBJ2-5 | TRBV5-4 | -
CASTDRGGPATQYF | TGTGCCAGTACCGATAGGGGAGGGCCCGCTACGCAGTATTTT | TRBD2 | TRBJ2-3 | TRBV19 | -
CASSLGDRVQEQYF | TGTGCCAGCAGTTTAGGGGACAGGGTTCAGGAGCAGTACTTC | TRBD1 | TRBJ2-5 | TRBV28 | -
CASSDGAGGADTQYF | TGTGCCAGCAGTGACGGGGCAGGGGGCGCAGATACGCAGTATTTT | TRBD1 | TRBJ2-3 | TRBV6-4 | -
CASRKRGLAGGRETQYF | TGTGCCAGCAGAAAAAGAGGACTAGCGGGAGGTCGGGAGACCCAGTACTTC | TRBD2 | TRBJ2-5 | TRBV2 | -
CASSEGTGVISTDTQYF | TGTGCCAGCAGTGAGGGGACAGGGGTTATAAGCACAGATACGCAGTATTTT | TRBD1 | TRBJ2-3 | TRBV25-1 | few
CATSRTGTGGDEQFF | TGTGCCACCAGCAGGACCGGGACAGGGGGCGATGAGCAGTTCTTC | TRBD1 | TRBJ2-1 | TRBV15 | -
CASSLGETTEAFF | TGTGCCAGCAGCCTCGGGGAGACCACTGAAGCTTTCTTT | - | TRBJ1-1 | TRBV5-4 | -
CASTGRKYSNQPQHF | TGTGCCAGTACAGGCAGAAAATATAGCAATCAGCCCCAGCATTTT | - | TRBJ1-5 | TRBV19 | -
CASTSRGGPNTQYF | TGTGCCAGCACCAGCCGGGGGGGCCCCAATACGCAGTATTTT | TRBD2 | TRBJ2-3 | TRBV2 | -
CAWTRITGTGGTREQYF | TGTGCCTGGACCAGAATCACCGGGACAGGGGGAACTCGGGAGCAGTACTTC | TRBD1 | TRBJ2-7 | TRBV30 | -
CASSQDAGTGGNTIYF | TGTGCCAGCAGCCAAGATGCGGGGACAGGGGGAAACACCATATATTTT | TRBD1 | TRBJ1-3 | TRBV4-2 | -
CASSSSGGVLDTQYF | TGTGCCAGCAGTTCTAGCGGGGGGGTTTTGGATACGCAGTATTTT | TRBD2 | TRBJ2-3 | TRBV28 | -
CAISSGVTDTQYF | TGTGCCATCAGTTCCGGAGTCACAGATACGCAGTATTTT | - | TRBJ2-3 | TRBV10-3 | -
CASSEVGGQLNTEAFF | TGTGCCAGCAGTGAAGTAGGAGGACAGTTGAACACTGAAGCTTTCTTT | - | TRBJ1-1 | TRBV2 | -
CASRTSEAYEQYF | TGTGCCAGTAGGACTAGCGAGGCCTACGAGCAGTACTTC | TRBD2 | TRBJ2-7 | TRBV19 | -
CASSVGQGEDEQYF | TGTGCCAGCAGCGTAGGACAGGGAGAGGACGAGCAGTACTTC | TRBD1 | TRBJ2-7 | TRBV9 | few
CASSQTGEGGQPQHF | TGCGCCAGCAGCCAGACAGGGGAAGGGGGTCAGCCCCAGCATTTT | TRBD1 | TRBJ1-5 | TRBV4-1 | -
CASSPPLLREVTEAFF | TGTGCCAGCTCACCACCGTTGTTAAGGGAGGTCACTGAAGCTTTCTTT | - | TRBJ1-1 | TRBV18 | -
CASSDIAGGLGPITDTQYF | TGTGCCAGCAGTGATATAGCGGGAGGGCTGGGGCCCATCACAGATACGCAGTATTTT | TRBD2 | TRBJ2-3 | TRBV6-1 | -
CSVVRGREQYF | TGCAGCGTTGTGCGGGGGAGAGAGCAGTACTTC | TRBD2 | TRBJ2-7 | TRBV29-1 | -
CASSPWDTETEAFF | TGCGCCAGCAGCCCTTGGGACACCGAAACTGAAGCTTTCTTT | - | TRBJ1-1 | TRBV5-1 | -
CASSYLGDRDNEQFF | TGTGCCAGCAGTTACTTAGGGGATCGGGACAATGAGCAGTTCTTC | - | TRBJ2-1 | TRBV6-5 | -
CASCGEYGALTQYF | TGTGCCAGCTGTGGAGAGTATGGGGCTCTAACCCAGTACTTC | - | TRBJ2-5 | TRBV27 | -
CASSLAVVSAGDTEAFF | TGTGCCAGCAGCTTGGCCGTTGTATCGGCAGGGGACACTGAAGCTTTCTTT | - | TRBJ1-1 | TRBV5-5 | once
CAWSVGTGDMNTEAFF | TGTGCCTGGAGTGTAGGGACAGGGGACATGAACACTGAAGCTTTCTTT | TRBD1 | TRBJ1-1 | TRBV30 | -
CASSLDFYGYTF | TGTGCCAGCAGCCTGGACTTCTATGGCTACACCTTC | - | TRBJ1-2 | TRBV5-4 | once